This entry is about one T cell receptor beta chain. The entry originates in a study of T cells after somatic rescue of genetic block. Repertoires were generated with immunoSEQ multiplex PCR, while TCRdb's copy carries only in-frame clones and drops some. This repertoire shows roughly 71,000 clones, approximately 91% found once; its top ten account for 2.8%. With 4 bases clipped from V and 5 bases from J, the junction kept 9 bases outside the gene matches. The CDR3 contains 16 residues. Germline V gene lookup returns CDR1 MGHRA and CDR2 YSYEKL. The gene calls are TRBV4-1 and TRBJ1-5; TRBD1 agrees at 9 bases. The clonotype comes from a man aged 25 to 40. The specimen was peripheral blood mononuclear cells (PBMCs). The chain's CDR3 is CASSPTGTGRHQPQHF. In DNA, the CDR3 is TGCGCCAGCAGCCCTACCGGGACAGGGCGGCATCAGCCCCAGCATTTT.